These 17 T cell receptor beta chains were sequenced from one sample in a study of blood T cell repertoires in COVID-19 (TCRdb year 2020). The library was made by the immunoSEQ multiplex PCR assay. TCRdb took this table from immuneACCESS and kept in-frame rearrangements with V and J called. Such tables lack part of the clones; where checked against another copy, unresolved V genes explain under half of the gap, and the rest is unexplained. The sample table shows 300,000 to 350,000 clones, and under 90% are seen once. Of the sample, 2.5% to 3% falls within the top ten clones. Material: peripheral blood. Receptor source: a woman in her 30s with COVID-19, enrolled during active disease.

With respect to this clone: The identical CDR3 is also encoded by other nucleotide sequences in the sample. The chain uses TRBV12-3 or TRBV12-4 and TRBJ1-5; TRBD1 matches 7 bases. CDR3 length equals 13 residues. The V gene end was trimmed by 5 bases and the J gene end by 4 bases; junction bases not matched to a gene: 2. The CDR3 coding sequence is TGTGCCAGCAGTCCACAGGGGAATCAGCCCCAGCATTTT. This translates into CASSPQGNQPQHF.

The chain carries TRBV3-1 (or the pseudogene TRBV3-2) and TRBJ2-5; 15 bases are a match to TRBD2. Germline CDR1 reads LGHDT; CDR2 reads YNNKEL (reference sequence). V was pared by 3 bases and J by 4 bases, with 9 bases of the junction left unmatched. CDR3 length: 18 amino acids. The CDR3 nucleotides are TGTGCCAGCAGCCAGTTAGGACTAGCGGGAGGGCCGGGAGAGACCCAGTACTTC. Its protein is CASSQLGLAGGPGETQYF.

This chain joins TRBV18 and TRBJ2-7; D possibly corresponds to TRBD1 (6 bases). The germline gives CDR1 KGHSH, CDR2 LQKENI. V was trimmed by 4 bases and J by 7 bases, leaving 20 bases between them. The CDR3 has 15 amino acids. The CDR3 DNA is TGTGCCAGCTCACGAGGGACACAGGAGTCGGGGGAGCAGTACTTC. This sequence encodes CASSRGTQESGEQYF. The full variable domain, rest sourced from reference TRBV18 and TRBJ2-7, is NAGVMQNPRHLVRRRGQEARLRCSPMKGHSHVYWYRQLPEEGLKFMVYLQKENIIDESGMPKERFSAEFPKEGPSILRIQQVVRGDSAAYFCASSRGTQESGEQYFGPGTRLTVT.

The CDR3 nucleotides are TGTGCCAGCACCACTAGGTCGGGGGGCAACACTGAAGCTTTCTTT. Its translation is CASTTRSGGNTEAFF. The chain combines TRBV28 with TRBJ1-1, with a possible D match to TRBD1 (6 bases). Trimming shortened V by 7 bases and J by 2 bases, and 17 bases separated the two germline ends. The CDR3 sequence is 15 residues long. The germline V gene has CDR1 MDHEN and CDR2 SYDVKM.

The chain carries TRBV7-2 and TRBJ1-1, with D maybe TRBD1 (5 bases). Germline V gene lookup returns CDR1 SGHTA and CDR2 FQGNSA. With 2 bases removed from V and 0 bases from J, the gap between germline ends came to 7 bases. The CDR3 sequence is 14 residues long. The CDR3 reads CASSLQGMNTEAFF. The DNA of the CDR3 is TGTGCCAGCAGCTTACAGGGCATGAACACTGAAGCTTTCTTT.

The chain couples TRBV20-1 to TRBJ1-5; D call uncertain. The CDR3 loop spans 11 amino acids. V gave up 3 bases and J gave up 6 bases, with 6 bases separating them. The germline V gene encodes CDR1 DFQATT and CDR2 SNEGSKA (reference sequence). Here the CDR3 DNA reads TGCAGTGCTAGTCGAGGTCAGCCCCAGCATTTT. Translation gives CSASRGQPQHF.

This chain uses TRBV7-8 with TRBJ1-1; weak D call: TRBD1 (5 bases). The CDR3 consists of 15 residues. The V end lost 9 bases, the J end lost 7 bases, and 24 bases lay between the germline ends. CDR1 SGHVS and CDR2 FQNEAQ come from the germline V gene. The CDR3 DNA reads TGTGCCAGTAGAAGCGGGGCATCGACTACAATTGAAGCTTTCTTT. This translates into CASRSGASTTIEAFF. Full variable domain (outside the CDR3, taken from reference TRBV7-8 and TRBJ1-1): GAGVSQSPRYKVAKRGQDVALRCDPISGHVSLFWYQQALGQGPEFLTYFQNEAQLDKSGLPSDRFFAERPEGSVSTLKIQRTQQEDSAVYLCASRSGASTTIEAFFGQGTRLTVV.

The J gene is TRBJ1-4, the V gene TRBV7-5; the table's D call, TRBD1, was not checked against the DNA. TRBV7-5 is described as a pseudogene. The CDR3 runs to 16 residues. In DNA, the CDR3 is TGTGTCAGAAGCCCCCCGGCGACAGACCTTAATGAAAAACTGTTTTTT. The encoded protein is CVRSPPATDLNEKLFF.

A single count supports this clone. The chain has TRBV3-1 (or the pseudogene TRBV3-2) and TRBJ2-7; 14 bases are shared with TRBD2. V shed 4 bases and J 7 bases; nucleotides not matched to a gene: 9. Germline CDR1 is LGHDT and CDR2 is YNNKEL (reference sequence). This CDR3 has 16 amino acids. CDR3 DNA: TGTGCCAGCAGCCTTCTGGGACTAGCGGGAGAGAGTGAGCAGTACTTC. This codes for CASSLLGLAGESEQYF.

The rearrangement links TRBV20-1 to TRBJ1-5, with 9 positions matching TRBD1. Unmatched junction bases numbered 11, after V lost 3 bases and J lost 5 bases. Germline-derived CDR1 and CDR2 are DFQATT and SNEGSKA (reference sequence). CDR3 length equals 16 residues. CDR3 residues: CSASSAGQGRYQPQHF. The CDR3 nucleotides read TGCAGTGCTAGTTCCGCAGGACAGGGGAGGTATCAGCCCCAGCATTTT.

The chain's CDR3 is CASGADWGRRTGYTF. For the CDR3, the DNA is TGTGCCAGCGGGGCGGATTGGGGGCGCCGAACTGGCTACACCTTC. The rearrangement links TRBV27 to TRBJ1-2; tentative D call: TRBD1 (6 bases). Germline loops: CDR1 MNHEY, CDR2 SMNVEV (reference sequence). With 8 bases removed from V and 7 bases from J, the gap between germline ends came to 23 bases. The CDR3 loop spans 15 amino acids.

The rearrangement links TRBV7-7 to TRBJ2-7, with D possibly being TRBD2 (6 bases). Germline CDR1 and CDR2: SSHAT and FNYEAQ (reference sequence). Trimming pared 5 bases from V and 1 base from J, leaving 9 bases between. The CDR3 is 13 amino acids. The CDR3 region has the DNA TGTGCCAGCAGCCCCGGGACTTCCTACGAGCAGTACTTC. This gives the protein CASSPGTSYEQYF.

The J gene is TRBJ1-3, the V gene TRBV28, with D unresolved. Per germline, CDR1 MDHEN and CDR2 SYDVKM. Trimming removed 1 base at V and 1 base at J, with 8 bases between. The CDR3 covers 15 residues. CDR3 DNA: TGTGCCAGCAGTTTATCTACGATTTCTGGAAACACCATATATTTT. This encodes CASSLSTISGNTIYF. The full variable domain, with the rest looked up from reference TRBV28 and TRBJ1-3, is DVKVTQSSRYLVKRTGEKVFLECVQDMDHENMFWYRQDPGLGLRLIYFSYDVKMKEKGDIPEGYSVSREKKERFSLILESASTNQTSMYLCASSLSTISGNTIYFGEGSWLTVV.

Here the CDR3 reads CASSLGRNNEKLFF. Written as DNA, the CDR3 is TGTGCCAGCAGCTTGGGGAGGAATAATGAAAAACTGTTTTTT. This sequence joins TRBV5-4 and TRBJ1-4; no clear D. Trimming took 0 bases from V and 4 from J, leaving 7 bases between them. The CDR3 totals 14 residues. The germline CDR1 and CDR2 sequences are SGHNT and YYREEE (reference sequence). Full variable domain (rest looked up from reference TRBV5-4 and TRBJ1-4): ETGVTQSPTHLIKTRGQQVTLRCSSQSGHNTVSWYQQALGQGPQFIFQYYREEENGRGNFPPRFSGLQFPNYSSELNVNALELDDSALYLCASSLGRNNEKLFFGSGTQLSVL.

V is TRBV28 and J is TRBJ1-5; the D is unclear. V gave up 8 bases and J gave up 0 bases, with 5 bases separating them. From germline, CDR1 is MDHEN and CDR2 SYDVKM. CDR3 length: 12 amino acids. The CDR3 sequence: CASRISNQPQHF. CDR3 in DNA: TGTGCCAGCCGTATTAGCAATCAGCCCCAGCATTTT.

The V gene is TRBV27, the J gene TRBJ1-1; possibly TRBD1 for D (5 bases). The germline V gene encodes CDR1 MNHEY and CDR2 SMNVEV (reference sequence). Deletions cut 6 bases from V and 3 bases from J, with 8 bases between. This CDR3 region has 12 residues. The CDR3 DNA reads TGTGCCAGCAGGCAGGGTGACACTGAAGCTTTCTTT. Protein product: CASRQGDTEAFF.

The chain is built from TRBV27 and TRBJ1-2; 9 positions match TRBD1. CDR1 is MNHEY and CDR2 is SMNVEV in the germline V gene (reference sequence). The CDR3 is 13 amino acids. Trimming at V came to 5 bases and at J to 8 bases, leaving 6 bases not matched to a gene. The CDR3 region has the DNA TGTGCCAGCAGTAGGGGGACAGGGTCGGGCTACACCTTC. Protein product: CASSRGTGSGYTF.